The T cell receptor (beta chain) under discussion was sequenced for a study of post-analysis software for immune sequencing data. Study results and caveats: Five or six TRBV segments, TRBV5-6, TRBV5-1 and TRBV20-1 among them, were found more frequent in patients than controls.

This CDR3 is built from 16 residues. Trimming removed 1 base from V and 5 bases from J; junction bases left unmatched: 9. CDR1 is LGHNA, CDR2 YNFKEQ, per germline. Carried by the TCR beta cDNA libraries were unique molecular identifiers. TCRdb reanalysed the PCR reads using MiXCR and keeps one entry per CDR3 protein. This table holds approximately 770,000 distinct CDR3 sequences, under 60% found once. This clonotype was recorded only once. The antigen is unknown. The chain is built from TRBV4-2 and TRBJ2-7, with 9 positions matching TRBD2. The specimen was blood. This TCR came from a girl aged 5-17 years with multiple sclerosis. This CDR3 reads CASSQGGLAGINEQYF. CDR3 DNA: TGTGCCAGCAGCCAAGGAGGGCTAGCGGGAATCAACGAGCAGTACTTC.